These 18 T cell receptor beta chains originate from one sample sequenced in a study of blood T cells in healthy people across ages. It was with a sample-barcoded 5' primer and a J-beta primer mix that a second PCR of roughly 6 to 12 cycles was run. TCRdb re-derived calls from the 5' RACE reads in MiXCR, one entry per CDR3 protein. The sample has hundreds of thousands of distinct CDR3 sequences, about 42% seen once. Sequencing was performed on blood. The receptors shown here come from a man aged 60-69 years in good health.

To note about this clonotype: Germline and junction disagree at one end, which may indicate a read error. This chain joins TRBV7-9 and TRBJ1-1, with D unclear. This CDR3 comprises 14 residues. Germline lookup yields CDR1 SEHNR and CDR2 FQNEAQ (reference sequence). The CDR3 sequence is CAGSHRDLNTEAFF. CDR3 nucleotides: TGTGCCGGCAGCCATCGCGACCTGAACACTGAAGCTTTCTTT.

The chain uses TRBV5-1 and TRBJ2-7; 11 bases are a match to TRBD1. V lost 5 bases and J lost 8; bases outside the gene matches: 6. The germline V gene has CDR1 SGHRS and CDR2 YFSETQ. The length of the CDR3 is 13 residues. CDR3 region: CASSGQGAYKQYF. CDR3 bases: TGCGCCAGCAGTGGACAGGGGGCTTACAAGCAGTACTTC.

V and J are TRBV7-3 and TRBJ1-2; D not certain. CDR1 and CDR2 (germline): SGHTA, FQGTGA. V was trimmed by 4 bases and J by 8 bases, leaving 14 bases between them. This CDR3 has 13 amino acids. The CDR3 loop is CASSYQGKRGYTF. CDR3 sequence (DNA): TGTGCCAGCAGCTACCAAGGGAAAAGGGGCTACACCTTC.

The chain employs TRBV29-1 and TRBJ1-2; 7 bases line up with TRBD1. The CDR3 loop spans 12 amino acids. Germline loops: CDR1 SQVTM, CDR2 ANQGSEA. V lost 4 bases to trimming and J lost 6 bases; unmatched junction nucleotides: 5. Written as DNA, the CDR3 is TGCAGCGTTGGGACAGGCAACAATGGCTACACCTTC. Protein: CSVGTGNNGYTF.

V usage is TRBV27 and J usage is TRBJ2-7; D may be TRBD1 (5 bases). The germline V gene encodes CDR1 MNHEY and CDR2 SMNVEV (reference sequence). The CDR3 covers 14 residues. Trimming shortened V by 2 bases and J by 2 bases, and 10 bases separated the two germline ends. CDR3 in amino acids: CASSLRGIPYEQYF. CDR3 coding DNA: TGTGCCAGCAGTTTAAGGGGAATCCCCTACGAGCAGTACTTC.

This clonotype was seen repeatedly, ten times or more. This chain joins TRBV30 and TRBJ2-7, with D possibly TRBD1 on 6 matching bases. The V and J ends lost 1 base and 0 bases respectively, with 16 bases between them. The CDR3 has 16 residues. Germline CDR1 GTSNPN, CDR2 SVGIG (reference sequence). This CDR3 is CAWSEWGTGTSYEQYF. The CDR3 DNA is TGTGCCTGGAGTGAGTGGGGTACAGGGACCTCCTACGAGCAGTACTTC. The full variable domain, completed using reference TRBV30 and TRBJ2-7, is SQTIHQWPATLVQPVGSPLSLECTVEGTSNPNLYWYRQAAGRGLQLLFYSVGIGQISSEVPQNLSASRPQDRQFILSSKKLLLSDSGFYLCAWSEWGTGTSYEQYFGPGTRLTVT.

For the CDR3, the DNA is TGTGCCAGCTCACCCGACAGTATATACGAGCAGTACTTC. Amino acid sequence: CASSPDSIYEQYF. V usage is TRBV18 and J usage is TRBJ2-7; possibly TRBD1 for D (5 bases). The CDR3 has 13 residues. Germline V gene lookup returns CDR1 KGHSH and CDR2 LQKENI. The ends were cut back, 3 bases at V and 4 bases at J, with 10 bases in the middle. Full variable domain (rest looked up from reference TRBV18 and TRBJ2-7): NAGVMQNPRHLVRRRGQEARLRCSPMKGHSHVYWYRQLPEEGLKFMVYLQKENIIDESGMPKERFSAEFPKEGPSILRIQQVVRGDSAAYFCASSPDSIYEQYFGPGTRLTVT.

This clonotype turned up a few times. J is TRBJ2-5 and V is TRBV20-1; 11 bases are a match to TRBD2. The V gene end was trimmed by 1 base and the J gene end by 3 bases; junction bases not matched to a gene: 7. CDR3 length: 16 amino acids. Germline-derived CDR1 and CDR2 are DFQATT and SNEGSKA (reference sequence). Here the CDR3 reads CSARVISGGAEETQYF. The CDR3, as DNA: TGCAGTGCTAGAGTGATTAGCGGGGGGGCCGAAGAGACCCAGTACTTC.

V gene TRBV7-9 combines with J gene TRBJ2-5; no clear D gene. CDR1 SEHNR and CDR2 FQNEAQ come from the germline V gene (reference sequence). This CDR3 region has 13 residues. Trimming shortened V by 2 bases and J by 5 bases, and 9 bases separated the two germline ends. The chain's CDR3 is CASSLSMRETQYF. CDR3 nucleotide sequence: TGTGCCAGCAGCTTAAGCATGAGGGAGACCCAGTACTTC.

The V and J genes are TRBV10-3 and TRBJ2-3, with D possibly TRBD1 on 7 matching bases. The V gene lost 2 bases and the J gene lost 6 bases, with 15 bases spanning the gap. The germline V gene has CDR1 ENHRY and CDR2 SYGVKD. The CDR3 runs to 15 residues. CDR3 in amino acids: CAISEVLAGGDTQYF. CDR3 DNA: TGTGCCATCAGTGAGGTTCTAGCAGGGGGGGATACGCAGTATTTT.

The rearrangement uses TRBV4-1 and TRBJ2-2, with D perhaps assigned TRBD1 or TRBD2 (6 bases each). Per germline, CDR1 MGHRA and CDR2 YSYEKL. The CDR3 is 14 residues long. The V gene lost 7 bases and the J gene lost 4 bases, with 13 bases spanning the gap. CDR3 nucleotides: TGCGCCAGCACTCAACAGGGAGGCACCGGGGAGCTGTTTTTT. This encodes CASTQQGGTGELFF.

The chain recombines TRBV5-1 with TRBJ2-5; 8 bases align to TRBD2. In germline, CDR1 is SGHRS, CDR2 YFSETQ. The CDR3 length is 15 residues. With V trimmed by 1 base and J by 2 bases, 4 bases remained unmatched. The CDR3 DNA reads as TGCGCCAGCAGCTTGAGAGCTAGCGGGCAAGAGACCCAGTACTTC. Protein: CASSLRASGQETQYF.

The chain carries TRBV12-3 or TRBV12-4 and TRBJ2-2; D gene uncertain. The ends were cut back, 6 bases at V and 8 bases at J, with 7 bases in the middle. The CDR3 runs to 11 residues. CDR3 nucleotide sequence: TGTGCCAGCAGCACTTCGGGGGAGCTGTTTTTT. It yields the protein CASSTSGELFF.

The V gene is TRBV6-1, the J gene TRBJ2-7, with D possibly being TRBD2 (5 bases). The J call may be incorrect, as the DNA end agrees better with TRBJ2-5. The CDR3 runs to 13 residues. The V gene's germline CDR1 is MNHNS and CDR2 SASEGT. CDR3 coding DNA: TGTGCCAGCACCCGAGAGGGTCCAGAGACCCAGTACTTC. Its protein is CASTREGPETQYF.

In this sample, this clonotype turned up a few times. The chain is built from TRBV20-1 and TRBJ1-5; 7 bases map to TRBD1. With V trimmed by 6 bases and J by 7 bases, 6 bases remained unmatched. Germline assignment: CDR1 DFQATT and CDR2 SNEGSKA (reference sequence). The CDR3 loop spans 12 amino acids. The CDR3 loop is CSAIDRVQPQHF. The CDR3 DNA sequence: TGCAGTGCAATAGACAGGGTACAGCCCCAGCATTTT.

The chain carries TRBV9 and TRBJ2-5, with a possible D match to TRBD1 (5 bases). Per germline, CDR1 SGDLS and CDR2 YYNGEE. The V and J ends lost 0 bases and 3 bases respectively, with 12 bases between them. The CDR3 runs to 15 residues. The CDR3 DNA follows: TGTGCCAGCAGCGTAGGGGGCAGTGTTGAAGAGACCCAGTACTTC. Protein: CASSVGGSVEETQYF.

The chain has TRBV29-1 and TRBJ1-1; D is perhaps TRBD1 (6 bases). CDR1 is SQVTM, CDR2 ANQGSEA, per germline. V was trimmed by 7 bases and J by 5 bases, leaving 17 bases between them. The CDR3 covers 13 residues. As DNA, the CDR3 is TGCAGCGGTGTGGGGGGGGCCAGGACTGAAGCTTTCTTT. It specifies CSGVGGARTEAFF.

This clonotype turned up a few times. V and J are TRBV4-3 and TRBJ1-2; D unresolved. V shed 4 bases and J shed 0 bases, with 18 bases lying between them. Germline V gene sequence: CDR1 LGHNA, CDR2 YSLEER. The CDR3 totals 17 residues. In DNA form, the CDR3 reads TGCGCCAGCAGCCCTAAAACCTTCGTGGGGTCTAACTATGGCTACACCTTC. The encoded protein is CASSPKTFVGSNYGYTF.